Shown below are 21 T cell receptor beta chains from a single sample sequenced in a study of tumor-infiltrating lymphocytes in primary liver carcinoma. The researchers produced TCR beta cDNA from around 500 ng total RNA with a constant-region primer. Construction of TCR beta libraries relied on three successive nested multiplex PCR rounds employing slightly modified ARM-PCR. Forward primers for TRBV1-TRBV30 and a C-beta reverse primer served the first two PCR rounds, at approximately 10 cycles each. TCRdb processed the multiplex PCR reads anew with MiXCR; each CDR3 protein has one entry. The sample has about 120,000 distinct CDR3 sequences, around 70% seen once. From roughly 20-30 mg of unsorted bulk tissue, DNA and RNA were co-extracted together. Sequencing input: tumor-adjacent normal liver tissue. Receptors were obtained from a woman aged 60-70 years with primary liver carcinoma and hepatitis B virus infection.

As for this clonotype: An end of the junction differs from the germline gene, which may be a read error. The CDR3 is CASNLGTSEDGEQYF. The CDR3 DNA is TGTGCCAGCAACTTAGGGACTAGTGAGGATGGCGAACAGTACTTC. This chain connects TRBV7-9 to TRBJ2-7, with 8 bases matching TRBD2. The CDR3 totals 15 residues. Germline lookup yields CDR1 SEHNR and CDR2 FQNEAQ (reference sequence).

The table lists this clonotype with many counts. The rearrangement uses TRBV6-6 and TRBJ2-3, with 10 bases aligning to TRBD1. Losses at the gene ends were 5 bases for V and 5 bases for J; bases not matched to a gene: 10. CDR1 and CDR2 (germline): MNHNY, SVGAGI (reference sequence). The CDR3 length is 16 residues. The CDR3 coding sequence is TGTGCCAGCAGTCAAAGACAGGGGGCTGTAGTAGATACGCAGTATTTT. It specifies CASSQRQGAVVDTQYF.

This clonotype was detected only once. One base away lies a much larger clone, so this may be a sequencing read error. This chain uses TRBV30 with TRBJ1-6, with no clear D. Trimming removed 2 bases at V and 14 bases at J, with 25 bases between. The germline gives CDR1 GTSNPN, CDR2 SVGIG (reference sequence). CDR3 length: 16 amino acids. The DNA of the CDR3 is TGTGCCTGGAGTTTAATCGGGAAGGGCACCTCCGCGTCCCTCCACTTT. Its protein is CAWSLIGKGTSASLHF.

This chain uses TRBV28 with TRBJ1-5, with D possibly being TRBD1 (5 bases). Trimming removed 3 bases from V and 3 bases from J, with 9 bases in between. The CDR3 extends over 14 amino acids. Germline lookup yields CDR1 MDHEN and CDR2 SYDVKM. The CDR3 DNA reads as TGTGCCAGCAGTTTGGGGCAGAACAATCAGCCCCAGCATTTT. Protein: CASSLGQNNQPQHF.

For this clonotype: The junction departs from germline at one end; a sequencing error may be responsible. The rearrangement links TRBV12-5 to TRBJ2-1, with D unclear. The CDR3 has 13 amino acids. Germline V gives CDR1 LGHNT, CDR2 FRNRAP. The CDR3 DNA sequence: TGTGCTAGTGGCCTCATGCTAAATGGTGAGCACTTCTTC. Translated: CASGLMLNGEHFF.

As to this clonotype: This could be a read error, since a much larger clone is one nucleotide away. V and J are TRBV6-2 or TRBV6-3 and TRBJ2-1, with D possibly being TRBD2 (6 bases). The CDR3 loop spans 13 amino acids. Germline V CDR1 and CDR2: MNHEY, SVGEGT. With 4 bases removed from V and 15 bases from J, the gap between germline ends came to 19 bases. CDR3 nucleotide sequence: TGTGCCAGCAGTTGGAAGCAGGAGGGCCTAAGGTTCTTC. As protein: CASSWKQEGLRFF.

A remark on this clonotype: One end of the junction varies from germline; a read error may be responsible. This rearrangement joins TRBV6-6 to TRBJ1-1, with D unclear. CDR1 MNHNY and CDR2 SVGAGI come from the germline V gene (reference sequence). The CDR3 loop spans 13 amino acids. The CDR3 coding sequence is TGTGCCAGTAGTTTGCATGGACTAACTGAAGCTTTCTTT. Translating it yields CASSLHGLTEAFF.

Comment on this clonotype: At one of its ends the junction is not consistent with the germline gene, which may arise from a read error. The rearrangement joins TRBV5-1 to TRBJ2-1, with D perhaps assigned TRBD1 or TRBD2 (6 bases each). This CDR3 region has 16 residues. Germline values: CDR1 SGHRS, CDR2 YFSETQ. The CDR3, as DNA: TGCGCCAACAGCTGGACAGAGGGAGGCTCCTACAATGAGCAGTTCTTC. Encoded protein: CANSWTEGGSYNEQFF.

To note about this clonotype: A junction boundary mismatches the germline segment, possibly from a read error. CDR3 DNA sequence: TGTGCCAGCAGCCTCACCGGAGGACTAGCGGACCCCCAAGAGACCCAGCACTTC. Protein sequence: CASSLTGGLADPQETQHF. The chain uses TRBV5-4 and TRBJ2-5, with TRBD2 matching 10 bases. The length of the CDR3 is 18 residues. The germline V gene has CDR1 SGHNT and CDR2 YYREEE (reference sequence).

In the case of this clonotype: The junction shows a germline mismatch at one end, possibly a read error. This chain joins TRBV11-3 and TRBJ2-1; a possible D gene is TRBD2 (7 bases). Germline values: CDR1 SGHNT, CDR2 YENEEA. CDR3 length: 17 residues. For the CDR3, the DNA is TGCGCCAGCAGCTCCCGGGGGGCGCGGACCATGGGCAATGGGCAGTGCTTC. Amino acids: CASSSRGARTMGNGQCF.

This clonotype has ten or more counts. A much larger clone sits a single nucleotide away, making a read error possible. The gene calls are TRBV11-1 and TRBJ2-5; perhaps TRBD2 as D (5 bases). The CDR3 spans 16 residues. CDR1 and CDR2 from the germline V gene are SGHAT and FQDESV (reference sequence). This CDR3 reads CASSLGLDASLEAQYF. The CDR3, as DNA: TGTGCCAGCAGCTTAGGATTGGACGCCTCACTAGAGGCCCAGTACTTC.

As regards this clonotype: A much larger clone differs by one base, so this may be a read error. This chain uses TRBV5-1 with TRBJ1-1; perhaps TRBD1 as D (5 bases). The CDR3 extends over 14 amino acids. The germline V gene encodes CDR1 SGHRS and CDR2 YFSETQ. V dropped 5 bases and J dropped 0 bases, with 11 bases sitting between them. The CDR3 coding sequence is TGCGCCAGCAGTACAGGAGCCATGAACACTGAAGCTTTCTTT. It codes for CASSTGAMNTEAFF.

Turning to this clonotype: This may stem from a read error, because a much larger clone lies one nucleotide away. This rearrangement joins TRBV28 to TRBJ1-2; D gene unclear. The CDR3 runs to 15 residues. Deletions cut 4 bases from V and 4 bases from J, with 16 bases between. The germline CDR1 and CDR2 sequences are MDHEN and SYDVKM. The CDR3 coding sequence is TGTGCCAGCAGTTCCGGTGTGGCGAGGGCCTATGGCTACACCTTC. As protein: CASSSGVARAYGYTF.

For this clonotype: A read error may produce the germline difference seen at one junction end. The chain is built from TRBV11-2 and TRBJ2-2; possible D gene TRBD1, 6 bases. In germline, CDR1 is SGHAT, CDR2 FQNNGV. This CDR3 comprises 16 residues. Here the CDR3 DNA reads TGTCCCAGCAGCTTAGGACAGTTCGCGAACACCGGGGAGCTGCTTTTT. Translation gives CPSSLGQFANTGELLF.

A note on this clonotype: The junction departs from germline at one end; a sequencing error may be responsible. The V call is TRBV5-4, the J call TRBJ1-1; 12 nucleotides align to TRBD1. Germline CDR1 SGHNT, CDR2 YYREEE (reference sequence). The length of the CDR3 is 17 residues. This CDR3 reads CASSLGGQGALIAEDFF. The DNA for the CDR3 is TGTGCCAGCAGCTTAGGGGGACAGGGGGCCCTTATCGCTGAAGATTTCTTC.

This clonotype showed up just a few times. The rearrangement links TRBV11-2 to TRBJ1-4, with D uncertain. The CDR3 totals 12 residues. Germline V gives CDR1 SGHAT, CDR2 FQNNGV. Deletions cut 5 bases from V and 12 bases from J, with 13 bases between. CDR3 sequence (DNA): TGTGCCAGCAGCCGATCCATAGAAGAACTGTTTTTT. It codes for CASSRSIEELFF.

As regards this clonotype: The CDR3 carries no conserved terminal phenylalanine or tryptophan, so it likely arises from a read error. The rearrangement joins TRBV5-1 to TRBJ2-7, with D possibly called TRBD1 or TRBD2 (5 bases each). This CDR3 comprises 15 residues. CDR1 is SGHRS, CDR2 YFSETQ, per germline. CDR3 amino acids: CANSPGTMSSYEQYL. CDR3 sequence (DNA): TGCGCCAACAGCCCCGGGACGATGAGCTCCTACGAGCAGTACCTC.

The DNA of the CDR3 is TGCGCCAGCAGCGAAGGACCGGGTGGGCATTTCTTC. It is translated as CASSEGPGGHFF. The rearrangement joins TRBV4-1 to TRBJ2-1, with no clear D. Germline assignment: CDR1 MGHRA and CDR2 YSYEKL. The CDR3 is 12 residues long. The V end lost 5 bases, the J end lost 16 bases, and 18 bases lay between the germline ends.

There are a few counts of this clonotype. Being one base from a much bigger clone, this may be a read error. The gene calls are TRBV6-5 and TRBJ2-7; the D gene is possibly TRBD1 (6 bases). The germline gives CDR1 MNHEY, CDR2 SVGAGI. Trimming cost V 6 bases and J 6 bases, with 9 bases left between them. The CDR3 runs 11 residues. The CDR3, as DNA: TGTGCCAGCAGCCAGGGGACCGAGCAGTACTTC. Residues: CASSQGTEQYF.

This clonotype has only a few counts. Sequence at one end of the junction differs from germline and may be a read error. J is TRBJ2-3 and V is TRBV29-1; TRBD2 is a possible D gene (7 bases). The germline V gene has CDR1 SQVTM and CDR2 ANQGSEA. There are 16 residues in the CDR3. Here the CDR3 reads CCVQSLQGGGTDTQYF. In nucleotides, the CDR3 is TGCTGCGTTCAATCGTTACAGGGAGGGGGCACAGATACGCAGTATTTT.

This clonotype is a singleton in its sample. Since a much larger clone is just one base distant, this may be a read error. The chain links TRBV5-1 to TRBJ1-5, with 8 bases matching TRBD1. The CDR3 is made up of 16 amino acids. V gave up 3 bases and J gave up 5 bases; unmatched junction bases: 10. CDR1 is SGHRS, CDR2 YFSETQ, per germline. The DNA of the CDR3 is TGCGCCAGCAGCTCGGGGGTGACAGGGGAACATCAGCCCCAGCATTTT. Protein sequence: CASSSGVTGEHQPQHF.